These 8 T cell receptor beta chains were all obtained from the same sample, sequenced in a study of blood T cell repertoires in COVID-19. Generated by immunoSEQ multiplex PCR, the TCRdb table keeps only in-frame clones and is missing some. This table has some 120,000 clones, 75% to 80% appearing once. Specimen: peripheral blood. These receptors all come from a human donor in a cohort sampled during active COVID-19.

The chain carries TRBV28 and TRBJ1-2; no definite D call. The CDR3 spans 11 residues. The germline V and J ends were trimmed by 8 bases and 8 bases, with 12 bases remaining between them. Germline V gene data show CDR1 as MDHEN and CDR2 as SYDVKM. The CDR3 loop is CASSDVAGYTF. CDR3 sequence (DNA): TGTGCCAGCTCCGATGTTGCGGGCTACACCTTC.

This chain uses TRBV6-2 or TRBV6-3 with TRBJ2-7, with 8 bases identical to TRBD2. Germline lookup yields CDR1 MNHEY and CDR2 SVGEGT. V shed 1 base and J 7 bases; nucleotides not matched to a gene: 9. The CDR3 covers 15 residues. CDR3 in amino acids: CASSYFSGAYGEQYF. DNA for the CDR3: TGTGCCAGCAGTTACTTTAGCGGGGCCTACGGGGAGCAGTACTTC.

The chain uses TRBV12-3 or TRBV12-4 and TRBJ2-7, with a tentative D call TRBD2 (5 bases). Trimming pared 3 bases from V and 12 bases from J, leaving 12 bases between. The CDR3 length is 11 residues. CDR3 in DNA: TGTGCCAGCAGTTTGGGAGCTAGCAGGTACTTC. The encoded protein is CASSLGASRYF.

The J gene is TRBJ1-2, the V gene TRBV3-1 (or the pseudogene TRBV3-2); D possibly corresponds to TRBD1 (6 bases). V was cut by 1 base and J by 3 bases, with 12 bases left in between. The CDR3 spans 15 residues. Germline V gene sequence: CDR1 LGHDT, CDR2 YNNKEL (reference sequence). As DNA, the CDR3 is TGTGCCAGCAGCCAAGGCCAGGGGCTGGACTATGGCTACACCTTC. Translated, it gives CASSQGQGLDYGYTF.

V usage is TRBV4-1 and J usage is TRBJ2-7; 7 bases are a match to TRBD1. The CDR3 runs 16 residues. Germline V gene sequence: CDR1 MGHRA, CDR2 YSYEKL. V trimming: 0 bases; J trimming: 7 bases; junction bases outside the gene matches: 12. Written as DNA, the CDR3 is TGCGCCAGCAGCCAAGATAGGGGACAGACTTTTTGGGAGCAGTACTTC. Translating it yields CASSQDRGQTFWEQYF.

V is TRBV28 and J is TRBJ1-1; tentative D call: TRBD1 (6 bases). Trimming removed 7 bases at V and 11 bases at J, with 14 bases between. CDR1 and CDR2 from the germline V gene are MDHEN and SYDVKM. This CDR3 contains 11 residues. The CDR3 sequence: CASTWTDEAFF. The CDR3 DNA sequence: TGTGCCAGCACCTGGACAGACGAGGCTTTCTTT.

The chain carries TRBV24-1 and TRBJ2-5; TRBD1 aligns across 10 bases. With 4 bases clipped from V and 5 bases from J, the junction kept 3 bases outside the gene matches. Germline V gives CDR1 KGHDR, CDR2 SFDVKD. This CDR3 has 14 amino acids. Written as DNA, the CDR3 is TGTGCCACCAGTGACCCGGACAGGGGGGAGACCCAGTACTTC. The encoded protein is CATSDPDRGETQYF.

This clone was counted between two and nine times. The chain joins TRBV20-1 to TRBJ2-7; no definite D call. CDR1 is DFQATT and CDR2 is SNEGSKA in the germline V gene (reference sequence). Trimming cost V 6 bases and J 0 bases, with 12 bases left between them. The CDR3 spans 13 residues. The CDR3 DNA reads as TGCAGTGCGAGTGGGTTTAGCTCCTACGAGCAGTACTTC. This gives the protein CSASGFSSYEQYF.